One sample yielded the 20 T cell receptor beta chains listed below, sequenced in a study of liver allograft versus peripheral blood T cells. Study-wide context: In transplanted livers, T cell receptor repertoires were compared with those found in the recipients' peripheral blood.

Via MiXCR, TCRdb re-called the reads, giving one row per CDR3 protein. The sample has about 3,000 distinct CDR3 sequences; just over 14% are singletons. The receptors originated from a human patient who had a liver transplant. Part of the T cell pool may stem from the graft donor.

Relative to its sample, this clonotype is medium-sized. The chain is built from TRBV5-4 and TRBJ1-2; perhaps TRBD1 as D (6 bases). The V and J ends lost 9 bases and 8 bases respectively, with 20 bases between them. This CDR3 contains 13 residues. The germline V gene encodes CDR1 SGHNT and CDR2 YYREEE (reference sequence). The DNA for the CDR3 is TGTGCCATTCCAGGGGCGGAATATAACGGCTACACCTTC. Its protein is CAIPGAEYNGYTF. Full variable domain (outside the CDR3, taken from reference TRBV5-4 and TRBJ1-2): ETGVTQSPTHLIKTRGQQVTLRCSSQSGHNTVSWYQQALGQGPQFIFQYYREEENGRGNFPPRFSGLQFPNYSSELNVNALELDDSALYLCAIPGAEYNGYTFGSGTRLTVV.

A word on this clonotype: One base separates it from a far larger clone, so it is likely a read error. The V gene is TRBV6-2 or TRBV6-3, the J gene TRBJ1-1, with 7 bases aligning to TRBD1. The CDR3 contains 17 residues. The V gene's germline CDR1 is MNHEY and CDR2 SVGEGT. The V and J ends lost 5 bases and 0 bases, in that order; junction bases with no gene match: 12. DNA for the CDR3: TGTGCCAGCAGTGTGCTTCCGGACAGGCCGATGAACACTGAAGCTTTCTTT. Residues: CASSVLPDRPMNTEAFF.

This clonotype ranks as medium-sized. This chain connects TRBV27 to TRBJ2-2, with TRBD2 matching over 9 bases. Trimming removed 8 bases from V and 7 bases from J; junction bases left unmatched: 11. The CDR3 runs to 15 residues. Germline CDR1 reads MNHEY; CDR2 reads SMNVEV (reference sequence). The CDR3 spells CASAVMSGGFGELFF. The CDR3 bases are TGTGCCAGCGCTGTGATGAGCGGGGGGTTCGGGGAGCTGTTTTTT.

By proportion, this clonotype is medium-sized. This chain joins TRBV6-5 and TRBJ1-5, with a tentative D call TRBD1 (6 bases). Per germline, CDR1 MNHEY and CDR2 SVGAGI. The CDR3 is 14 amino acids. V was pared by 6 bases and J by 7 bases, with 16 bases between. DNA for the CDR3: TGTGCCAGCAGCCTACAGGGATCTTGGCAGCCCCAGCATTTT. It is translated as CASSLQGSWQPQHF.

Relative to its sample, this clonotype is medium-sized. V usage is TRBV6-5 and J usage is TRBJ1-2, with D possibly TRBD1 on 6 matching bases. From germline, CDR1 is MNHEY and CDR2 SVGAGI. The CDR3 covers 14 residues. V dropped 6 bases and J dropped 5 bases, with 16 bases sitting between them. This CDR3 reads CASRVTGGGYGYTF. The CDR3 DNA follows: TGTGCCAGCAGAGTTACGGGGGGCGGTTATGGCTACACCTTC.

As to this clonotype: Possible read error: a much larger clone is one base away. Here the CDR3 DNA reads TGTGCCAGCAGCTTATTACATCGGGGTCCCGGAAACACCATATATTTT. This encodes CASSLLHRGPGNTIYF. The rearrangement uses TRBV7-9 and TRBJ1-3; unclear D gene. V gave up 2 bases and J gave up 4 bases, with 15 bases separating them. CDR1 SEHNR and CDR2 FQNEAQ come from the germline V gene (reference sequence). The CDR3 runs to 16 residues.

By share, this clonotype ranks as medium-sized. This chain joins TRBV7-9 and TRBJ1-3; TRBD1 is a possible D gene (5 bases). The germline V and J ends were trimmed by 5 bases and 0 bases, with 14 bases remaining between them. The CDR3 has 16 amino acids. The V gene's germline CDR1 is SEHNR and CDR2 FQNEAQ (reference sequence). CDR3 sequence: CASSPPGGFSGNTIYF. CDR3 bases: TGTGCCAGCAGCCCCCCCGGGGGGTTCTCTGGAAACACCATATATTTT.

By sample share, this clonotype is medium-sized. The chain employs TRBV30 and TRBJ1-1, with unresolved D. The V gene lost 0 bases and the J gene lost 3 bases, with 8 bases spanning the gap. The CDR3 spans 13 residues. CDR1 and CDR2 (germline): GTSNPN, SVGIG (reference sequence). CDR3: CAWSVMSDTEAFF. As DNA, the CDR3 is TGTGCCTGGAGTGTAATGAGCGACACTGAAGCTTTCTTT.

The table lists this clonotype with many counts. The chain links TRBV6-6 to TRBJ2-7; tentative D call: TRBD2 (6 bases). The CDR3 is 12 residues long. Between the trimmed V and J ends, which lost 10 bases and 3 bases, there was a span of 13 bases. The germline CDR1 and CDR2 sequences are MNHNY and SVGAGI (reference sequence). The CDR3 nucleotides read TGTGCCACCGGGAGCGGGTTCTACGAGCAGTACTTC. Residues: CATGSGFYEQYF.

The genes are TRBV6-5 and TRBJ2-7; tentative D call: TRBD1 (6 bases). Between the trimmed V and J ends, which lost 6 bases and 2 bases, there was a span of 20 bases. Germline V gives CDR1 MNHEY, CDR2 SVGAGI. The length of the CDR3 is 16 residues. The CDR3: CASSPLPGSGAYEQYF. CDR3 sequence (DNA): TGTGCCAGCAGCCCATTGCCCGGGTCAGGGGCCTACGAGCAGTACTTC.

The genes are TRBV2 and TRBJ1-4, with 11 bases lining up with TRBD1. V was clipped by 11 bases and J by 7 bases; unmatched bases: 6. The germline gives CDR1 SNHLY, CDR2 FYNNEI. CDR3 length: 13 residues. For the CDR3, the DNA is TGTGCCGGGTCGGACAGGGGGCGTGAAAAACTGTTTTTT. Residues: CAGSDRGREKLFF. The entire variable domain, with the rest obtained from reference TRBV2 and TRBJ1-4, is as follows: EPEVTQTPSHQVTQMGQEVILRCVPISNHLYFYWYRQILGQKVEFLVSFYNNEISEKSEIFDDQFSVERPDGSNFTLKIRSTKLEDSAMYFCAGSDRGREKLFFGSGTQLSVL.

By sample fraction, this clonotype is medium-sized. V is TRBV27 and J is TRBJ1-2; tentatively, D is TRBD1 (5 bases). This CDR3 spans 13 amino acids. V was pared by 3 bases and J by 6 bases, with 11 bases between. Germline V lookup: CDR1 MNHEY, CDR2 SMNVEV (reference sequence). CDR3 region: CASSFLGGDGYTF. For the CDR3, the DNA is TGTGCCAGCAGTTTTCTGGGGGGTGATGGCTACACCTTC.

This clonotype has more than one count but fewer than ten. The CDR3 DNA sequence: TGTGCCAGCACCTGGAGGGGCTCCTACAATGAGCAGTTCTTC. It is translated as CASTWRGSYNEQFF. The chain links TRBV27 to TRBJ2-1, with D possibly TRBD2 on 6 matching bases. The CDR3 runs to 14 residues. Trimming shortened V by 7 bases and J by 0 bases, and 10 bases separated the two germline ends. Per germline, CDR1 MNHEY and CDR2 SMNVEV (reference sequence).

This clonotype was detected a few times. Written as DNA, the CDR3 is TGTGCCAGCAGCCAGATCCCGGGACAGGGGGATAATGAGCAGTTCTTC. This gives the protein CASSQIPGQGDNEQFF. The chain links TRBV14 to TRBJ2-1; 11 bases agree with TRBD1. J gave up 7 bases and V 3 bases, and 8 bases lay outside the gene matches. The V gene's germline CDR1 is SGHDN and CDR2 FVKESK. The length of the CDR3 is 16 residues.

This clonotype is classed as medium-sized (0.01 to 0.1%). J is TRBJ1-5 and V is TRBV6-1; D call uncertain. The CDR3 covers 16 residues. V was trimmed by 6 bases and J by 0 bases, leaving 15 bases between them. Germline V gene data show CDR1 as MNHNS and CDR2 as SASEGT. CDR3 region: CASSRAWVYSNQPQHF. CDR3 nucleotide sequence: TGTGCCAGCAGCCGAGCTTGGGTCTATAGCAATCAGCCCCAGCATTTT.

By sample share, this clonotype is medium-sized. The chain is built from TRBV27 and TRBJ1-5; 8 nucleotides align to TRBD1. There are 14 residues in the CDR3. CDR1 and CDR2 from the germline V gene are MNHEY and SMNVEV (reference sequence). V trimming: 6 bases; J trimming: 2 bases; junction bases outside the gene matches: 3. The chain's CDR3 is CASRTGGGNQPQHF. For the CDR3, the DNA is TGTGCCAGCAGAACAGGGGGGGGCAATCAGCCCCAGCATTTT.

This clonotype is termed medium-sized. The rearrangement joins TRBV6-1 to TRBJ2-1; D possibly corresponds to TRBD2 (5 bases). CDR1 is MNHNS and CDR2 is SASEGT in the germline V gene. CDR3 length: 15 residues. Trimming stripped 1 base from V and 0 bases from J, with 7 bases between. The CDR3 protein is CASSEVRGSYNEQFF. The CDR3 DNA is TGTGCCAGCAGTGAAGTCCGGGGCTCCTACAATGAGCAGTTCTTC.

In this sample, this clonotype is medium-sized. V is TRBV10-3 and J is TRBJ1-5; TRBD1 is a possible D gene (6 bases). Germline V gene sequence: CDR1 ENHRY, CDR2 SYGVKD. The CDR3 loop spans 17 amino acids. V gave up 3 bases and J gave up 2 bases, with 17 bases separating them. CDR3 bases: TGTGCCATCAGTGACCCAGGGGAGGGAGACGGCAATCAGCCCCAGCATTTT. It codes for CAISDPGEGDGNQPQHF.

Within the sample, this clonotype is medium-sized (0.01 to 0.1%). A far larger clone is off by one base, so a read error is likely. J is TRBJ1-1 and V is TRBV6-5, with 7 bases lining up with TRBD1. The CDR3 covers 15 residues. V lost 5 bases to trimming and J lost 0 bases; unmatched junction nucleotides: 6. Germline CDR1 and CDR2: MNHEY and SVGAGI. In nucleotides, the CDR3 is TGTGCCAGCAGTGAGACCGGGACAGTGAACACTGAAGCTTTCTTT. Translation: CASSETGTVNTEAFF.

By proportion, this clonotype is medium-sized. The chain links TRBV6-5 to TRBJ2-2, with 9 bases identical to TRBD1. The germline gives CDR1 MNHEY, CDR2 SVGAGI. The CDR3 sequence is 16 residues long. V dropped 6 bases and J dropped 5; count of bases not matched to a gene: 10. CDR3 loop: CASSQGTGHHTGELFF. The CDR3 DNA reads as TGTGCCAGCAGCCAAGGGACAGGGCATCATACCGGGGAGCTGTTTTTT.